What follows is one T cell receptor beta chain and its context. The antigen is not known. The sample originates from a study of early T cells in non-severe SARS-CoV-2 infection. Study at large: RNA in bulk from unsorted whole blood was sequenced, and chains were unpaired.

TCRdb called the 5' RACE reads again in MiXCR, with one record for every CDR3 protein. The sample has some 62,000 distinct CDR3 sequences; less than 10% are singletons. The study, taken as a whole, reports: Lookups in VDJdb leaned toward anti-spike CD8 responses and missed private and CD4 specificities.

This CDR3 is built from 15 residues. The germline gives CDR1 SGHTA, CDR2 FQGTGA. Unmatched junction bases numbered 4, after V lost 5 bases and J lost 2 bases. The specimen sequenced was whole blood. The chain joins TRBV7-3 to TRBJ2-1; 9 bases are a match to TRBD2. This sequence was found in an adult who was a healthcare worker with PCR-confirmed SARS-CoV-2 infection or an uninfected control (not recorded which). The CDR3 bases are TGTGCCAGCAGCAAGGTAGCGGGGGCCTACAATGAGCAGTTCTTC. Translation gives CASSKVAGAYNEQFF.